The clone carrying this T cell receptor beta chain was found once. The PCR contained 60 Vbeta and 13 Jbeta primers. Sequencing was performed with immunoSEQ multiplex PCR; in TCRdb, only in-frame clones are kept and a portion is missing. The sample holds 300,000 or so clones; 84% are singletons and the top ten take roughly 2%. This CDR3 is built from 20 residues. Germline CDR1 reads MDHEN; CDR2 reads SYDVKM. Trimming took 5 bases from V and 4 from J, leaving 30 bases between them. This record belongs to a study of cytomegalovirus exposure and HLA in healthy donors. The clonotype originates from a woman between 35 and 50 years old in good health and CMV-seropositive. Sequencing input: PBMCs. The genes are TRBV28 and TRBJ1-5; a weak D match, TRBD1 (6 bases). The CDR3 here is CASSPVAGVGYGSLNQPQHF. The CDR3 DNA follows: TGTGCCAGCAGTCCCGTTGCAGGGGTCGGCTACGGATCGTTAAATCAGCCCCAGCATTTT. Based on the CDR3 plus reference TRBV28 and TRBJ1-5, the full variable domain is DVKVTQSSRYLVKRTGEKVFLECVQDMDHENMFWYRQDPGLGLRLIYFSYDVKMKEKGDIPEGYSVSREKKERFSLILESASTNQTSMYLCASSPVAGVGYGSLNQPQHFGDGTRLSIL.